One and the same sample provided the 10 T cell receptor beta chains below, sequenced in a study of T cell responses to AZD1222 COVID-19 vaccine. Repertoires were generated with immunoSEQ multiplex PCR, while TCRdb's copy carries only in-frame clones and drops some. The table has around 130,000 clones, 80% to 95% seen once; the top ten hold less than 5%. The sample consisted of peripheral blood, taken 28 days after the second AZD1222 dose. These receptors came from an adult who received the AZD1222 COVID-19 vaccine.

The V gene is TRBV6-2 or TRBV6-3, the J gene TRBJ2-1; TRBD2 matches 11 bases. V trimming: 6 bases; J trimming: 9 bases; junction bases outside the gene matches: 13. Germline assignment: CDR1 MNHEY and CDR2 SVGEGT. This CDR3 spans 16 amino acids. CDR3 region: CASSIPPGLAVSEQFF. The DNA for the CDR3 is TGTGCCAGCAGCATTCCGCCGGGACTAGCGGTTAGTGAGCAGTTCTTC.

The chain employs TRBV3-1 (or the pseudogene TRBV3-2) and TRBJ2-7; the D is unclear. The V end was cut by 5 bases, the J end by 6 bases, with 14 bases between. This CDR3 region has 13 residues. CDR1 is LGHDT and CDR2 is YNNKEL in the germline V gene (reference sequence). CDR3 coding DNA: TGTGCCAGCAGCTCATGGTCGCGCGGCGAGCAGTACTTC. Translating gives CASSSWSRGEQYF.

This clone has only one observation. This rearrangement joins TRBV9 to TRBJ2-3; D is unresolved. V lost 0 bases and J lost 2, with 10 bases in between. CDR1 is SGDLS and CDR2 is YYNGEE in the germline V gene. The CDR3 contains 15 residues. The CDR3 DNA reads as TGTGCCAGCAGCGTAGCCAGGAGCTCCACAGATACGCAGTATTTT. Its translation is CASSVARSSTDTQYF.

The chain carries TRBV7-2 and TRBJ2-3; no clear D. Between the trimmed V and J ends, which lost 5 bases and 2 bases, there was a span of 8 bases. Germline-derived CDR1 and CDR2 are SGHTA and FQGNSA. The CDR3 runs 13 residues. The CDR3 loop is CASSPRNTDTQYF. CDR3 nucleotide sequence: TGTGCCAGCAGCCCGAGGAACACAGATACGCAGTATTTT. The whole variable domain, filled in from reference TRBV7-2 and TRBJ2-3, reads GAGVSQSPSNKVTEKGKDVELRCDPISGHTALYWYRQSLGQGLEFLIYFQGNSAPDKSGLPSDRFSAERTGGSVSTLTIQRTQQEDSAVYLCASSPRNTDTQYFGPGTRLTVL.

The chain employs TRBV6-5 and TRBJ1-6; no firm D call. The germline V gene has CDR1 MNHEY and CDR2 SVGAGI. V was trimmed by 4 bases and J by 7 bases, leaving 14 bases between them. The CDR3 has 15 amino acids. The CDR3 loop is CASSSGPGWNSPLHF. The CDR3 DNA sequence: TGTGCCAGCAGTTCCGGGCCCGGGTGGAATTCACCCCTCCACTTT.

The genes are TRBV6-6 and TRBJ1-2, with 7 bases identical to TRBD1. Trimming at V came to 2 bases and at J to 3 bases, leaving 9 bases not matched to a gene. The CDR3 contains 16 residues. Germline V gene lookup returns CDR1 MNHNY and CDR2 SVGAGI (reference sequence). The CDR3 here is CASSYPPGQRDYGYTF. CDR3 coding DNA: TGTGCCAGCAGTTACCCGCCGGGACAGCGGGACTATGGCTACACCTTC.

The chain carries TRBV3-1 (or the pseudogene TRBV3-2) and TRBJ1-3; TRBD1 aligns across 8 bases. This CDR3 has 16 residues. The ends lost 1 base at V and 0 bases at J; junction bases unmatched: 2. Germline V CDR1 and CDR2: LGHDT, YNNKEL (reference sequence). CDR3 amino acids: CASSQGTGSSGNTIYF. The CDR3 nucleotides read TGTGCCAGCAGCCAAGGGACAGGGAGCTCTGGAAACACCATATATTTT.

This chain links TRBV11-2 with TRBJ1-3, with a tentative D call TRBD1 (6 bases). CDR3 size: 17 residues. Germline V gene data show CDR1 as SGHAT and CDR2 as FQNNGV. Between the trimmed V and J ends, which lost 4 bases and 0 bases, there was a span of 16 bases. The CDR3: CASSSTAGAGSGNTIYF. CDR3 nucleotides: TGTGCCAGCAGCTCCACGGCGGGGGCGGGCTCTGGAAACACCATATATTTT.

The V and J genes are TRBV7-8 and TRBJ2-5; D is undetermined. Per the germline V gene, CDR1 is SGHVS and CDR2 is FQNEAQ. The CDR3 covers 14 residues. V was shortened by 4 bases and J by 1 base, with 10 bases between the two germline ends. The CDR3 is CASSSGRFQETQYF. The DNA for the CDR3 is TGTGCCAGCAGCTCAGGTCGATTCCAAGAGACCCAGTACTTC.

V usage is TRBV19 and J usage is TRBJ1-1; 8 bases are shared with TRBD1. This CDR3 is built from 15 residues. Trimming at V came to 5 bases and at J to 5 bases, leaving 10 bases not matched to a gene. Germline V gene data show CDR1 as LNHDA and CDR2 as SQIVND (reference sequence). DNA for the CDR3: TGTGCCAGTAGTTTGCAGGGGGCCCGAGGAACTGAAGCTTTCTTT. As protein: CASSLQGARGTEAFF.